A single sample gave rise to the 31 T cell receptor beta chains below, sequenced in a study of CD8 T cells in ankylosing spondylitis. One entry per CDR3 protein, called by TCRdb with MiXCR from the 5' RACE reads. Altogether about 240,000 distinct CDR3 sequences are present, about 11% being singletons, with the ten largest covering less than 7.5%. Sequencing used blood, either unsorted or a sorted T cell fraction (not recorded which). All receptors derive from a male donor with ankylosing spondylitis or in good health (not recorded which).

The CDR3 protein is CASSLVTEMNTEAFF. The CDR3 DNA sequence: TGTGCCAGCAGCTTAGTGACGGAAATGAACACTGAAGCTTTCTTT. The chain couples TRBV7-9 to TRBJ1-1; unclear D gene. The CDR3 sequence is 15 residues long. Trimming took off 1 base at V and 0 bases at J, with 9 bases between the two ends. The V gene's germline CDR1 is SEHNR and CDR2 FQNEAQ (reference sequence).

This clonotype was seen only a few times. V is TRBV6-6 and J is TRBJ1-2; D is unresolved. V lost 4 bases and J 7 bases, leaving 13 bases between the germline ends. The CDR3 is 13 residues long. Germline V gene lookup returns CDR1 MNHNY and CDR2 SVGAGI (reference sequence). The CDR3: CASSSNEDLGYTF. The DNA for the CDR3 is TGTGCCAGCAGTTCGAATGAGGACCTTGGCTACACCTTC.

This clonotype was recorded only once. J is TRBJ2-3 and V is TRBV3-1; TRBD1 or TRBD2 may be the D gene (5 bases each). Germline CDR1 reads LGHDT; CDR2 reads YNNKEL (reference sequence). Deletions cut 11 bases from V and 2 bases from J, with 20 bases between. The CDR3 runs 15 residues. The CDR3 loop is CACCQQGLATDTQYF. CDR3 DNA sequence: TGTGCCTGCTGCCAGCAGGGCCTAGCCACAGATACGCAGTATTTT.

This clonotype has ten or more counts. The chain uses TRBV12-3 or TRBV12-4 and TRBJ2-2; D remains ambiguous. V lost 2 bases and J lost 4, with 5 bases in between. CDR3 length equals 13 residues. CDR3 DNA: TGTGCCAGCAGTTTATATTTCACCGGGGAGCTGTTTTTT. Translated, it gives CASSLYFTGELFF.

The rearrangement uses TRBV5-1 and TRBJ2-2; no firm D call. V lost 4 bases, J lost 4 bases, and 11 bases lay in between. Per germline, CDR1 SGHRS and CDR2 YFSETQ. CDR3 length equals 14 residues. The CDR3 DNA reads as TGCGCCAGCAGCCCCGTGGTGGGCACCGGGGAGCTGTTTTTT. It codes for CASSPVVGTGELFF.

Ten or more counts support this clonotype. This chain uses TRBV7-2 with TRBJ2-1; 11 bases agree with TRBD1. V dropped 5 bases and J dropped 7; count of bases not matched to a gene: 4. In germline, CDR1 is SGHTA, CDR2 FQGNSA. CDR3 length: 14 residues. CDR3 protein: CASSPGTGGNEQFF. CDR3 bases: TGTGCCAGCAGCCCCGGGACAGGGGGGAATGAGCAGTTCTTC.

This clonotype was counted many times. The junction departs from the called germline gene at one end, perhaps through a read error. This rearrangement joins TRBV5-6 to TRBJ1-1; D call uncertain. Germline V lookup: CDR1 SGHDT, CDR2 YYEEEE. The CDR3 consists of 16 residues. The CDR3 protein is CASNLGGHLMNTEAFF. The DNA of the CDR3 is TGTGCCAGCAACTTGGGAGGGCATCTTATGAACACTGAAGCTTTCTTT. The variable domain in full, completed from reference TRBV5-6 and TRBJ1-1, reads DAGVTQSPTHLIKTRGQQVTLRCSPKSGHDTVSWYQQALGQGPQFIFQYYEEEERQRGNFPDRFSGHQFPNYSSELNVNALLLGDSALYLCASNLGGHLMNTEAFFGQGTRLTVV.

In this sample, this clonotype turned up a few times. The V call is TRBV28, the J call TRBJ1-5; tentative D call: TRBD1 (5 bases). V lost 4 bases and J 9 bases, leaving 13 bases between the germline ends. This CDR3 has 13 amino acids. Germline lookup yields CDR1 MDHEN and CDR2 SYDVKM. CDR3 amino acids: CASSSGMGMPQHF. Here the CDR3 DNA reads TGTGCCAGCAGTTCAGGGATGGGGATGCCCCAGCATTTT.

The chain has TRBV29-1 and TRBJ1-2; D remains unclear. This CDR3 spans 10 amino acids. V was trimmed by 6 bases and J by 4 bases, leaving 6 bases between them. CDR1 and CDR2 from the germline V gene are SQVTM and ANQGSEA. CDR3 nucleotides: TGCAGCGTGTGGGCCTATGGCTACACCTTC. This gives the protein CSVWAYGYTF.

This clonotype was seen only a few times. V and J are TRBV28 and TRBJ2-5; D may correspond to TRBD1 or TRBD2 (5 bases each). This CDR3 contains 16 residues. Trimming cost V 3 bases and J 2 bases, with 16 bases left between them. Germline V gene data show CDR1 as MDHEN and CDR2 as SYDVKM. The CDR3 DNA follows: TGTGCCAGCAGTTTCGATGGGACCGATGTTCAAGAGACCCAGTACTTC. Its protein is CASSFDGTDVQETQYF.

This chain joins TRBV2 and TRBJ1-2; TRBD1 is a possible D gene (5 bases). The CDR3 sequence is 17 residues long. Germline V CDR1 and CDR2: SNHLY, FYNNEI. With 6 bases removed from V and 0 bases from J, the gap between germline ends came to 20 bases. The CDR3 spells CASRPRRGTEPNYGYTF. The CDR3 nucleotides read TGTGCCAGCAGACCCCGCCGGGGCACAGAACCTAACTATGGCTACACCTTC.

This clonotype was recorded many times. V gene TRBV29-1 combines with J gene TRBJ1-1; 7 positions match TRBD1. The CDR3 loop spans 12 amino acids. V lost 7 bases and J lost 3; bases outside the gene matches: 5. CDR1 and CDR2 (germline): SQVTM, ANQGSEA. The CDR3 DNA is TGCAGCGCAAAAACAGGGGACACTGAAGCTTTCTTT. Its translation is CSAKTGDTEAFF.

This clonotype was detected many times. The chain combines TRBV29-1 with TRBJ1-1; D is perhaps TRBD1 (5 bases). The germline gives CDR1 SQVTM, CDR2 ANQGSEA. Trimming took 6 bases from V and 1 from J, leaving 15 bases between them. CDR3 size: 14 residues. The CDR3, as DNA: TGCAGCGTCGTGCGCAGGGAAACGAACACTGAAGCTTTCTTT. It is translated as CSVVRRETNTEAFF.

The chain has TRBV7-2 and TRBJ1-1, with D tentatively TRBD1 (5 bases). V was pared by 6 bases and J by 6 bases, with 14 bases between. The CDR3 covers 13 residues. Germline V gives CDR1 SGHTA, CDR2 FQGNSA. DNA for the CDR3: TGTGCCAGCAGTTATTGGAGGGGCGCTGAAGCTTTCTTT. This encodes CASSYWRGAEAFF.

The sample holds a few counts of this clonotype. This chain's CDR3 is CASSSESWGNTEAFF. The CDR3 DNA reads as TGTGCCAGCAGCTCAGAGTCGTGGGGGAACACTGAAGCTTTCTTT. The chain carries TRBV7-9 and TRBJ1-1; D unclear. CDR1 SEHNR and CDR2 FQNEAQ come from the germline V gene (reference sequence). The CDR3 runs to 15 residues. V lost 4 bases and J lost 1, with 13 bases in between. Using reference TRBV7-9 and TRBJ1-1 for the parts outside the CDR3, the full variable domain is DTGVSQNPRHKITKRGQNVTFRCDPISEHNRLYWYRQTLGQGPEFLTYFQNEAQLEKSRLLSDRFSAERPKGSFSTLEIQRTEQGDSAMYLCASSSESWGNTEAFFGQGTRLTVV.

This clonotype appeared many times. The chain joins TRBV5-1 to TRBJ1-6; D ambiguous. The CDR3 totals 15 residues. Germline V gene sequence: CDR1 SGHRS, CDR2 YFSETQ. The ends were cut back, 5 bases at V and 5 bases at J, with 14 bases in the middle. The CDR3 nucleotides are TGCGCCAGCAGTCTCTCCGGGGTCCATAATTCACCCCTCCACTTT. It is translated as CASSLSGVHNSPLHF.

This clonotype was counted many times. V is TRBV20-1 and J is TRBJ1-1; D is undetermined. Trimming removed 1 base at V and 6 bases at J, with 12 bases between. The CDR3 runs to 13 residues. Germline CDR1 reads DFQATT; CDR2 reads SNEGSKA (reference sequence). This CDR3 reads CSARAGSVAEAFF. In nucleotides, the CDR3 is TGCAGTGCTAGAGCGGGTAGTGTCGCTGAAGCTTTCTTT.

This clonotype appeared many times. The rearrangement uses TRBV29-1 and TRBJ2-7, with D hard to call. Trimming cost V 3 bases and J 2 bases, with 8 bases left between them. Germline lookup yields CDR1 SQVTM and CDR2 ANQGSEA. The CDR3 runs 12 residues. The CDR3 protein is CSVDDGAYEQYF. The CDR3 region has the DNA TGCAGCGTTGACGACGGTGCCTACGAGCAGTACTTC.

The genes are TRBV5-1 and TRBJ2-1; the match to TRBD2 covers 12 bases. V shed 5 bases and J 6 bases; nucleotides not matched to a gene: 6. CDR3 length: 15 amino acids. The V gene's germline CDR1 is SGHRS and CDR2 YFSETQ. The CDR3 region is CASSRLAGASNEQFF. DNA of the CDR3: TGCGCCAGCAGTCGACTAGCGGGGGCATCCAATGAGCAGTTCTTC.

This clonotype was recorded a few times. CDR3 protein: CASSPRTGVVYEQFF. CDR3 in DNA: TGTGCCAGCAGCCCCAGGACGGGAGTAGTCTATGAGCAGTTCTTC. This rearrangement joins TRBV7-8 to TRBJ2-1, with D possibly matching TRBD2 (6 bases). The CDR3 contains 15 residues. Trimming took 5 bases from V and 8 from J, leaving 19 bases between them. The germline CDR1 and CDR2 sequences are SGHVS and FQNEAQ.

In this sample, this clonotype turned up many times. The chain recombines TRBV5-1 with TRBJ2-3; D perhaps matches TRBD1 (5 bases). The V end was cut by 0 bases, the J end by 0 bases, with 8 bases between. Per germline, CDR1 SGHRS and CDR2 YFSETQ. The CDR3 runs 15 residues. The CDR3 DNA is TGCGCCAGCAGCTTGGATCGACAGAGCACAGATACGCAGTATTTT. It encodes CASSLDRQSTDTQYF.

As regards this clonotype: A much larger clone sits a single nucleotide away, making a read error possible. Without the conserved terminal phenylalanine or tryptophan, this CDR3 likely stems from a read error. The chain is built from TRBV5-1 and TRBJ2-3; 8 positions match TRBD1. This CDR3 is built from 14 residues. Trimming cost V 5 bases and J 6 bases; bases outside gene matches: 8. From germline, CDR1 is SGHRS and CDR2 YFSETQ. The CDR3 spells CASRPGGVLDTQYL. The CDR3 nucleotides read TGCGCCAGCAGACCAGGGGGCGTCTTGGATACGCAGTATTTA.

Many counts were recorded for this clonotype. The chain employs TRBV11-2 and TRBJ2-3; D is unresolved. The V end was cut by 0 bases, the J end by 5 bases, with 21 bases between. Germline loops: CDR1 SGHAT, CDR2 FQNNGV. The CDR3 runs 18 residues. CDR3 sequence (DNA): TGTGCCAGCAGCTTAGACATTTTTAGGATCCACGAAGTAGATACGCAGTATTTT. Amino acid sequence: CASSLDIFRIHEVDTQYF.

This clonotype was recorded many times. The gene calls are TRBV3-1 and TRBJ2-7, with TRBD1 identical over 9 bases. V trimming: 2 bases; J trimming: 3 bases; junction bases outside the gene matches: 5. CDR3 length: 15 amino acids. CDR1 is LGHDT and CDR2 is YNNKEL in the germline V gene (reference sequence). The CDR3 DNA reads TGTGCCAGCAGCCAAACTCCGGGACAGGGCTACGAGCAGTACTTC. It codes for CASSQTPGQGYEQYF.

This chain uses TRBV5-5 with TRBJ2-3; no clear D. Trimming stripped 2 bases from V and 2 bases from J, with 9 bases between. The CDR3 contains 14 residues. Germline values: CDR1 SGHKS, CDR2 YYEKEE (reference sequence). Here the CDR3 DNA reads TGTGCCAGCAGCTTCCGCCAGCCCACAGATACGCAGTATTTT. It codes for CASSFRQPTDTQYF.

Only a few counts were recorded for this clonotype. The gene calls are TRBV11-2 and TRBJ2-3; 9 bases fit TRBD2. CDR1 and CDR2 from the germline V gene are SGHAT and FQNNGV. J gave up 4 bases and V 4 bases, and 15 bases lay outside the gene matches. This CDR3 contains 18 residues. CDR3 sequence reads: CASSSQDLSGSRADTQYF. DNA of the CDR3: TGTGCCAGCAGCTCCCAGGACCTTAGCGGGAGTCGCGCAGATACGCAGTATTTT.

The chain combines TRBV20-1 with TRBJ2-7; TRBD1 matches at 7 bases. The germline V gene has CDR1 DFQATT and CDR2 SNEGSKA (reference sequence). CDR3 length: 12 amino acids. V lost 6 bases, J lost 2 bases, and 4 bases stayed unmatched. CDR3 sequence (DNA): TGCAGTGCGTCGGGACAGCCCTACGAGCAGTACTTC. It specifies CSASGQPYEQYF.

Many counts were recorded for this clonotype. This chain uses TRBV5-8 with TRBJ2-3, with a weak D call TRBD2 (6 bases). Germline V gene data show CDR1 as SGHTS and CDR2 as YDEGEE. V was pared by 5 bases and J by 4 bases, with 14 bases between. CDR3 length: 14 residues. The CDR3 here is CASRYRRRADTQYF. CDR3 coding DNA: TGTGCCAGCAGATATCGTCGGAGGGCAGATACGCAGTATTTT.

This clonotype was seen repeatedly, ten times or more. This CDR3 is CSATHPNTGELFF. DNA of the CDR3: TGCAGTGCTACCCACCCGAACACCGGGGAGCTGTTTTTT. This sequence joins TRBV20-1 and TRBJ2-2; unclear D gene. CDR3 length equals 13 residues. V was shortened by 4 bases and J by 0 bases, with 6 bases between the two germline ends. The germline CDR1 and CDR2 sequences are DFQATT and SNEGSKA (reference sequence).

This clonotype occurred a few times. The V call is TRBV10-3, the J call TRBJ2-3; possible D gene TRBD2, 6 bases. The CDR3 extends over 16 amino acids. V dropped 3 bases and J dropped 0 bases, with 13 bases sitting between them. Looked up from germline, CDR1 is ENHRY and CDR2 is SYGVKD. The CDR3 is CAISEPSATSTDTQYF. CDR3 nucleotide sequence: TGTGCCATCAGTGAACCTAGCGCCACTAGCACAGATACGCAGTATTTT.

V gene TRBV4-2 combines with J gene TRBJ1-5; the D is unclear. V was cut by 0 bases and J by 7 bases, with 10 bases left in between. CDR3 length equals 14 residues. Germline CDR1 reads LGHNA; CDR2 reads YNFKEQ. CDR3 sequence (DNA): TGTGCCAGCAGCCAAGAGGTTGGGCGACAGCCCCAGCATTTT. Protein: CASSQEVGRQPQHF.